This record covers a single TCR beta chain. The antigen remains undetermined. The entry originates in a study of siplizumab effects on memory and regulatory T cells. Study findings and constraints: It was not possible to assign a naive or memory phenotype to roughly 80-95% of proliferating CD4+ or CD8+ clones. Unstimulated subsets contained matches for only a minor fraction of alloreactive clones.

The study assayed 75,000 to 100,000 TCR templates per sample. Some clones are missing from TCRdb's copy, which holds only in-frame ones; the method was immunoSEQ multiplex PCR. The repertoire holds more than 85,000 clones, with around 92% as singletons. Trimming removed 2 bases at V and 4 bases at J, with 5 bases between. The CDR3 loop spans 12 amino acids. CDR1 and CDR2 from the germline V gene are MGHDK and SYGVNS. Sequencing was performed on Tregs sorted from blood. The V and J genes are TRBV25-1 and TRBJ1-2; D possibly corresponds to TRBD1 (5 bases). The receptor comes from a human donor in good health. The CDR3 coding sequence is TGTGCCAGCAGTGAAGGGGGCTATGGCTACACCTTC. It specifies CASSEGGYGYTF.